Listed below are T cell receptor beta chains from one sample, sequenced in a study of tumor-infiltrating lymphocytes in primary liver carcinoma. TCRdb re-called the multiplex PCR reads with MiXCR, one entry per CDR3 protein. The profile shows around 71,000 distinct CDR3 sequences, about 64% of them singletons. The sequencing sample was made of liver tumor tissue from sampling region 4. These receptors originate from a woman aged 55-75 years with primary liver carcinoma and hepatitis B virus infection. Both conserved end residues are part of each CDR3. D genes are given only for firm matches. Rows give clone size only sometimes, using once, few, many, or a class for an expanded clone.

CDR3: CVSSLAGMYKEQFF; DNA: TGTGTCAGCAGTTTGGCGGGAATGTACAAGGAGCAGTTCTTC; J: TRBJ2-1; size: -; V: TRBV28; D: -
CDR3: CACSLTRGRAEAFF; DNA: TGTGCCTGTAGTTTAACCAGGGGGCGAGCTGAAGCTTTCTTT; J: TRBJ1-1; size: -; V: TRBV11-2; D: TRBD1
CDR3: CASSLWQGTYEQYF; DNA: TGTGCCAGCAGTCTGTGGCAGGGAACCTACGAGCAGTACTTC; J: TRBJ2-7; size: many; V: TRBV6-6; D: -
CDR3: CASSLVRLAVTDTQYF; DNA: TGTGCCAGCAGCTTAGTGCGACTAGCGGTGACAGATACGCAGTATTTT; J: TRBJ2-3; size: medium-sized; V: TRBV11-2; D: TRBD2
CDR3: CASRGTTSSYEQYF; DNA: TGTGCCAGCAGGGGAACGACTAGCAGCTACGAGCAGTACTTC; J: TRBJ2-7; size: -; V: TRBV2; D: TRBD2
CDR3: CSVSRDLSTEAFF; DNA: TGCAGCGTTTCGAGGGACCTTAGTACTGAAGCTTTCTTT; J: TRBJ1-1; size: -; V: TRBV29-1; D: -
CDR3: CATRRGVVATHNEPFF; DNA: TGTGCCACGCGTCGGGGGGTCGTGGCGACCCACAATGAGCCGTTCTTC; J: TRBJ2-1; size: -; V: TRBV6-1; D: TRBD2
CDR3: CASSRSDRLNTEAFF; DNA: TGTGCCAGCAGTCGCTCGGACAGACTGAACACTGAAGCTTTCTTT; J: TRBJ1-1; size: medium-sized; V: TRBV12-3/TRBV12-4; D: -
CDR3: CASSLDPSGTYNEQFF; DNA: TGCGCCAGCAGCTTGGATCCTAGCGGGACTTACAATGAGCAGTTCTTC; J: TRBJ2-1; size: medium-sized; V: TRBV5-1; D: TRBD2
CDR3: CASRELAGAGYEQYF; DNA: TGTGCCAGCAGAGAGTTAGCAGGAGCTGGGTACGAGCAGTACTTC; J: TRBJ2-7; size: -; V: TRBV6-1; D: -
CDR3: CASRTVYTQYF; DNA: TGTGCCAGCAGGACGGTCTATACGCAGTATTTT; J: TRBJ2-3; size: once; V: TRBV2; D: -
CDR3: CAGSQELGKNEQFF; DNA: TGTGCCGGCAGCCAGGAATTGGGGAAGAATGAGCAGTTCTTC; J: TRBJ2-1; size: few; V: TRBV11-2; D: -
CDR3: CAWSVTVRGETQYF; DNA: TGTGCCTGGAGTGTAACAGTTCGGGGAGAGACCCAGTACTTC; J: TRBJ2-5; size: many; V: TRBV30; D: -
CDR3: CANSAWEGGYTF; DNA: TGTGCCAACAGTGCTTGGGAGGGCGGCTACACCTTC; J: TRBJ1-2; size: -; V: TRBV6-5; D: -
CDR3: CAGSDRMNTEAFF; DNA: TGTGCCGGTTCGGACAGGATGAACACTGAAGCTTTCTTT; J: TRBJ1-1; size: few; V: TRBV19; D: TRBD1
CDR3: CASSSRTSGISDTQYF; DNA: TGCGCCAGCAGCTCCCGTACTAGCGGCATCTCAGATACGCAGTATTTT; J: TRBJ2-3; size: once; V: TRBV5-1; D: TRBD2
CDR3: CAGSLQMAQPQHF; DNA: TGTGCCGGCAGTTTACAGATGGCTCAGCCCCAGCATTTT; J: TRBJ1-5; size: -; V: TRBV12-3/TRBV12-4; D: -
CDR3: CGSQDRGNFYNEQFF; DNA: TGTGGCAGCCAAGACAGGGGGAACTTTTACAATGAGCAGTTCTTC; J: TRBJ2-1; size: -; V: TRBV5-6; D: TRBD1
CDR3: CAGRLTMGRRSTDTQYF; DNA: TGTGCCGGCAGGTTAACAATGGGGAGAAGGAGCACAGATACGCAGTATTTT; J: TRBJ2-3; size: -; V: TRBV11-2; D: -
CDR3: CANSPRGRTDTQYF; DNA: TGTGCCAACTCACCTCGCGGACGCACAGATACGCAGTATTTT; J: TRBJ2-3; size: -; V: TRBV18; D: -
CDR3: CASRRDRNDPPLRF; DNA: TGTGCCAGCAGGCGGGACAGGAATGATCCACCCCTCCGCTTT; J: TRBJ1-6; size: once; V: TRBV6-1; D: TRBD1
CDR3: CAGSLLAGQETQYF; DNA: TGTGCCGGCAGCCTACTGGCGGGCCAAGAGACCCAGTACTTC; J: TRBJ2-5; size: -; V: TRBV5-5; D: -
CDR3: CVSSAGTNGSWVDEQFF; DNA: TGTGTCAGCAGTGCCGGGACTAACGGGAGCTGGGTAGATGAGCAGTTCTTC; J: TRBJ2-1; size: -; V: TRBV6-6; D: TRBD2
CDR3: CASSLRAGGQGNEQLF; DNA: TGTGCCAGCAGCCTGAGAGCGGGAGGTCAGGGTAATGAGCAGCTCTTC; J: TRBJ2-1; size: -; V: TRBV6-6; D: TRBD2
CDR3: CAISEAGDSGANVLTF; DNA: TGTGCCATCAGTGAAGCAGGAGACTCTGGGGCCAACGTCCTGACTTTC; J: TRBJ2-6; size: many; V: TRBV10-3; D: -
CDR3: CGSSPLGYYDEQFF; DNA: TGTGGCAGCAGCCCCCTTGGTTACTACGATGAGCAGTTCTTC; J: TRBJ2-1; size: -; V: TRBV7-8; D: -
CDR3: CTSTLGGLTYTSDTQYF; DNA: TGTACCAGCACCTTAGGGGGACTAACGTACACGTCAGATACACAGTATTTT; J: TRBJ2-3; size: -; V: TRBV11-2; D: -
CDR3: CASSLEQLNNEAFF; DNA: TGTGCCAGCAGTTTAGAACAGCTTAACAACGAAGCTTTCTTT; J: TRBJ1-1; size: -; V: TRBV28; D: -
CDR3: CANSSRGARTMGNEQFF; DNA: TGTGCCAACAGCTCCCGGGGGGCACGGACCATGGGCAATGAACAGTTCTTC; J: TRBJ2-1; size: once; V: TRBV11-3; D: -
CDR3: CAWSTGSYSNQPQHF; DNA: TGTGCCTGGAGTACAGGGTCCTATAGCAATCAGCCCCAGCATTTT; J: TRBJ1-5; size: -; V: TRBV30; D: -
CDR3: CSATTQGTHISYEQYF; DNA: TGCAGCGCCACTACCCAAGGGACACACATTTCATACGAGCAATACTTC; J: TRBJ2-7; size: -; V: TRBV29-1; D: -
CDR3: CVSSLVGASVGGYTF; DNA: TGTGTCAGCAGCTTAGTGGGGGCCAGTGTCGGTGGCTACACCTTC; J: TRBJ1-2; size: -; V: TRBV11-2; D: -
CDR3: CASSVRGAGGDQPQHF; DNA: TGTGCCAGCAGTGTGAGGGGTGCGGGGGGCGACCAGCCTCAGCATTTT; J: TRBJ1-5; size: -; V: TRBV28; D: -
CDR3: CASSFGRVNTEAFF; DNA: TGTGCCAGCAGTTTTGGGAGGGTGAACACTGAAGCTTTCTTT; J: TRBJ1-1; size: many; V: TRBV28; D: -
CDR3: CASSPGPGEQYF; DNA: TGTGCCAGCTCACCGGGACCTGGCGAGCAGTACTTC; J: TRBJ2-7; size: -; V: TRBV18; D: -
CDR3: CASSLPTSGPWNEQFF; DNA: TGTGCCAGCAGTTTGCCGACTAGCGGGCCTTGGAATGAGCAGTTCTTC; J: TRBJ2-1; size: many; V: TRBV28; D: TRBD2
CDR3: CASSIAGAGANVLTF; DNA: TGTGCCAGTAGTATAGCGGGGGCTGGGGCCAACGTCCTGACTTTC; J: TRBJ2-6; size: many; V: TRBV19; D: -
CDR3: CASSWGSSGSSYNEQFF; DNA: TGCGCCAGCAGTTGGGGCTCTAGCGGGAGCTCCTACAATGAGCAGTTCTTC; J: TRBJ2-1; size: few; V: TRBV5-1; D: TRBD2
CDR3: CACSSRPGRGAYSGNTIYF; DNA: TGTGCCTGCAGCTCACGCCCGGGCAGGGGAGCATACTCTGGAAACACCATATATTTT; J: TRBJ1-3; size: -; V: TRBV11-2; D: -
CDR3: CASSLGGGVREQYF; DNA: TGTGCCAGCAGCTTAGGAGGGGGCGTAAGGGAGCAGTACTTC; J: TRBJ2-7; size: many; V: TRBV7-9; D: TRBD1
CDR3: CASTYSPAGGIDMQYF; DNA: TGTGCCAGCACTTACTCGCCAGCGGGAGGGATAGATATGCAGTATTTT; J: TRBJ2-3; size: -; V: TRBV6-9; D: TRBD2
CDR3: CASSVGQLSEAFF; DNA: TGCGCCAGCAGTGTTGGACAGCTTAGTGAAGCTTTCTTT; J: TRBJ1-1; size: many; V: TRBV10-1; D: -
CDR3: CTSSQLGLAGGRNQETQYF; DNA: TGTACCAGCAGCCAATTGGGGCTAGCGGGAGGACGAAACCAAGAGACCCAGTACTTC; J: TRBJ2-5; size: -; V: TRBV14; D: TRBD2
CDR3: CASSRDLRGAFF; DNA: TGTGCCAGCAGCCGGGACCTCAGGGGGGCTTTCTTC; J: TRBJ1-1; size: -; V: TRBV12-3/TRBV12-4; D: TRBD1
CDR3: CASSPLKAAVGRTETLHF; DNA: TGTGCCAGCAGTCCCCTTAAAGCGGCGGTCGGGAGAACGGAGACCCTGCACTTC; J: TRBJ2-5; size: -; V: TRBV12-3/TRBV12-4; D: -
CDR3: CPSRSQGTNEKLFF; DNA: TGTCCCAGCAGATCACAGGGGACTAATGAAAAACTGTTTTTT; J: TRBJ1-4; size: -; V: TRBV6-5; D: TRBD1
CDR3: CASSRPHTDTQYF; DNA: TGCGCCAGCAGCCGACCACATACGGATACGCAGTATTTT; J: TRBJ2-3; size: many; V: TRBV4-1; D: -
CDR3: CASSSARPPDAGGAFF; DNA: TGTGCCAGCAGTTCAGCGCGGCCCCCCGACGCGGGTGGAGCTTTCTTT; J: TRBJ1-1; size: -; V: TRBV12-3/TRBV12-4; D: -
CDR3: CASRPPGQLSTGELVF; DNA: TGCGCCAGCAGACCCCCGGGACAACTGAGCACCGGGGAACTGGTTTTT; J: TRBJ2-2; size: once; V: TRBV5-1; D: -
CDR3: CANIEGLAGGSQGTQYF; DNA: TGCGCCAACATTGAGGGACTAGCGGGAGGAAGCCAGGGGACCCAGTACTTC; J: TRBJ2-5; size: -; V: TRBV10-2; D: TRBD2
CDR3: CSVERTLAPDWNEQFF; DNA: TGCAGCGTTGAGAGAACACTAGCTCCCGACTGGAATGAGCAGTTCTTC; J: TRBJ2-1; size: -; V: TRBV29-1; D: -
CDR3: CSARWTAYSNQPQHF; DNA: TGCAGTGCTAGATGGACAGCCTATAGCAATCAGCCCCAGCATTTT; J: TRBJ1-5; size: -; V: TRBV20-1; D: -
CDR3: CASSPERETQYF; DNA: TGTGCCAGCAGTCCAGAGCGGGAAACGCAGTATTTT; J: TRBJ2-3; size: once; V: TRBV28; D: TRBD2